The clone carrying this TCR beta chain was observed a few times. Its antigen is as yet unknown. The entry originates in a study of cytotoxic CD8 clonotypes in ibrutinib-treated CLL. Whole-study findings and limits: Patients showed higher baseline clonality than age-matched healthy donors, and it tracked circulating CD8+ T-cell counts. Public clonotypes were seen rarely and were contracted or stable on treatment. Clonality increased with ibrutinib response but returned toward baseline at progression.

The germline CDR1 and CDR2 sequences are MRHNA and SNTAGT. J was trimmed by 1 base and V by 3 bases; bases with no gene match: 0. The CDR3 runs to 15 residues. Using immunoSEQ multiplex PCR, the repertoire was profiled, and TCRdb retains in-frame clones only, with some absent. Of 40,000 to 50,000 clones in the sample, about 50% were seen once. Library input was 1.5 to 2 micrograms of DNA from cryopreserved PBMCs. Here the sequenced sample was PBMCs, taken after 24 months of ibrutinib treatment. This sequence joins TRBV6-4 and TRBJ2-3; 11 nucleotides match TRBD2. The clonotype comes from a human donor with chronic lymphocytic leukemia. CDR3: CASSETSGGTDTQYF. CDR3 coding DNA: TGTGCCAGCAGTGAGACTAGCGGGGGCACAGATACGCAGTATTTT.